The clone carrying this T cell receptor (beta chain) has a count of ten or more. Its target is not known. Unique molecular identifiers were used in preparing the TCRbeta library. TCRdb independently ran MiXCR on the PCR reads; one entry per CDR3 protein. In the table there are about 7,200 distinct CDR3 sequences, 5% to 5.5% of which are singletons. These data belong to a study of T-cell reconstitution after alpha-beta-depleted transplantation in children. Study-level findings and limits: Newly generated T cells supplied most T-cell counts and diversity one year post-transplant.

V trimming: 3 bases; J trimming: 5 bases; junction bases outside the gene matches: 13. In germline, CDR1 is DFQATT, CDR2 SNEGSKA (reference sequence). The CDR3 extends over 16 amino acids. The gene calls are TRBV20-1 and TRBJ2-5, with 9 bases that match TRBD1. Source: PBMCs, mostly from graft donor cells, taken 180 days after TCRalphabeta/CD19-depleted stem cell transplant. The clonotype was recovered from a child under two years old who had a stem cell transplant for acute myeloid leukemia, so the T cells may come from the graft donor. The CDR3 DNA follows: TGCAGTGCTAGGAACAATCTACAGGGGGCGCGGGAGACCCAGTACTTC. This sequence encodes CSARNNLQGARETQYF.